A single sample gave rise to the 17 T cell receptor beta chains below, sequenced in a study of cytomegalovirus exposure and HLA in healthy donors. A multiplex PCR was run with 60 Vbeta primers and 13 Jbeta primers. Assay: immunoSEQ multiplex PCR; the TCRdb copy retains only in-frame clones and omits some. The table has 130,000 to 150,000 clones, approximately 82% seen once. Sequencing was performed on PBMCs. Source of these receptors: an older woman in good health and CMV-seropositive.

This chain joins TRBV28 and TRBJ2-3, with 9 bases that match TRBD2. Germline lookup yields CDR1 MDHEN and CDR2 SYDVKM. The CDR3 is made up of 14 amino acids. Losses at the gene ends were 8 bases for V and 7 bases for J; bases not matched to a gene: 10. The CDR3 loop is CASVSGSHQNTQYF. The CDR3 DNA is TGTGCCAGCGTTAGCGGGAGCCACCAAAATACGCAGTATTTT. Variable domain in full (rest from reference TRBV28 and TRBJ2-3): DVKVTQSSRYLVKRTGEKVFLECVQDMDHENMFWYRQDPGLGLRLIYFSYDVKMKEKGDIPEGYSVSREKKERFSLILESASTNQTSMYLCASVSGSHQNTQYFGPGTRLTVL.

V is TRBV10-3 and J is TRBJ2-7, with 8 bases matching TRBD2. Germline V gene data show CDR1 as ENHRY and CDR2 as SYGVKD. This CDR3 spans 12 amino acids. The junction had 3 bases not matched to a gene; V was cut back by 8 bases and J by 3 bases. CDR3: CAIRGGVYEQYF. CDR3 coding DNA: TGTGCCATCCGGGGGGGCGTCTACGAGCAGTACTTC.

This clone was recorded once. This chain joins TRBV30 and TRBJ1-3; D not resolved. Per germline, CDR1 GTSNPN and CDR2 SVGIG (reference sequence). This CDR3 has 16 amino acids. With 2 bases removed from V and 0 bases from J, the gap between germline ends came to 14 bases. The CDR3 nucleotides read TGTGCCTGGAGTATACTAGGACGGTACTCTGGAAACACCATATATTTT. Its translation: CAWSILGRYSGNTIYF.

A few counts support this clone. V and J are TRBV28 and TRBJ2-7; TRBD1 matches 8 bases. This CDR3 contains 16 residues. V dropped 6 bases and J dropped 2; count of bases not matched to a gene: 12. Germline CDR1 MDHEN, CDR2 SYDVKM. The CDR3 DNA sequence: TGTGCCAGCAGACACCTACAGGGGGAACACACCTACGAGCAGTACTTC. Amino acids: CASRHLQGEHTYEQYF.

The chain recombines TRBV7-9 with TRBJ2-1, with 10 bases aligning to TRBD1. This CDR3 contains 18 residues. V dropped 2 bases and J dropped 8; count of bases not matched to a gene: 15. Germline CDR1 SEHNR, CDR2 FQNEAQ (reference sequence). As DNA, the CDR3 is TGTGCCAGCAGCTTACCGACAGGGGGCGCGGCCCACATTGATGAGCAGTTCTTC. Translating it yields CASSLPTGGAAHIDEQFF.

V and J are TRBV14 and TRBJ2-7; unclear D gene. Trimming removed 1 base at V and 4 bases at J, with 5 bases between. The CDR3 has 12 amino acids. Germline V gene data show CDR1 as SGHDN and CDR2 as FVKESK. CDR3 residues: CASSQVHYEQYF. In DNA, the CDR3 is TGTGCCAGCAGCCAAGTACATTACGAGCAGTACTTC.

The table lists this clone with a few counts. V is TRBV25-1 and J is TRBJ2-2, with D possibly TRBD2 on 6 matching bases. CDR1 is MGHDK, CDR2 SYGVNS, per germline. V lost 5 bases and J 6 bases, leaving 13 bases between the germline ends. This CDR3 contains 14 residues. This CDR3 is CASSPRLVAGELFF. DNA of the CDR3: TGTGCCAGCAGTCCGAGACTAGTGGCCGGGGAGCTGTTTTTT. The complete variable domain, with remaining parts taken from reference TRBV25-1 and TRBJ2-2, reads EADIYQTPRYLVIGTGKKITLECSQTMGHDKMYWYQQDPGMELHLIHYSYGVNSTEKGDLSSESTVSRIRTEHFPLTLESARPSHTSQYLCASSPRLVAGELFFGEGSRLTVL.

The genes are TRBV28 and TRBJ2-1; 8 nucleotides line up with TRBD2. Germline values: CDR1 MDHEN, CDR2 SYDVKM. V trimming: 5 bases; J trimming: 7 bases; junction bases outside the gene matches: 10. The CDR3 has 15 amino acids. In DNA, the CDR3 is TGTGCCAGCAGTCACAGCGGGAGTCGCTGGAATGAGCAGTTCTTC. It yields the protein CASSHSGSRWNEQFF.

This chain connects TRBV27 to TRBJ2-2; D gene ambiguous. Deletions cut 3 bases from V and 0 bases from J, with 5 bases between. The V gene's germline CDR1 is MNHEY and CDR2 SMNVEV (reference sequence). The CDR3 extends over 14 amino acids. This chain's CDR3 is CASSFPSNTGELFF. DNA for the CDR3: TGTGCCAGCAGTTTTCCATCGAACACCGGGGAGCTGTTTTTT.

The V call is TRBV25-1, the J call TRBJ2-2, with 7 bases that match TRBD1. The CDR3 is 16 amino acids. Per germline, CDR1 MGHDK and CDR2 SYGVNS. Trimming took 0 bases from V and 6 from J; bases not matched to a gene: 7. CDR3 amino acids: CASSEYKTGRAGELFF. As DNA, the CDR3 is TGTGCCAGCAGTGAATACAAGACAGGGCGCGCCGGGGAGCTGTTTTTT.

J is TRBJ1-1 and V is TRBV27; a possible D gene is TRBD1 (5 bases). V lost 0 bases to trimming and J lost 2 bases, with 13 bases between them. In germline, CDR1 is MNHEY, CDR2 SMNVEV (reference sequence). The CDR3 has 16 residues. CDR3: CASSLSYRGFNTEAFF. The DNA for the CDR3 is TGTGCCAGCAGTTTATCTTATAGGGGTTTTAACACTGAAGCTTTCTTT.

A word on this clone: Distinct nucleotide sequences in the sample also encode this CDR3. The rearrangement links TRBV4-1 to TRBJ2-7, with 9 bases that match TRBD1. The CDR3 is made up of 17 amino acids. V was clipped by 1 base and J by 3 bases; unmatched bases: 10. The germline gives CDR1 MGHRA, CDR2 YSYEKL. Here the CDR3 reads CASSQGAPGQGYYEQYF. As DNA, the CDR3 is TGCGCCAGCAGCCAAGGTGCACCGGGACAGGGTTACTACGAGCAGTACTTC.

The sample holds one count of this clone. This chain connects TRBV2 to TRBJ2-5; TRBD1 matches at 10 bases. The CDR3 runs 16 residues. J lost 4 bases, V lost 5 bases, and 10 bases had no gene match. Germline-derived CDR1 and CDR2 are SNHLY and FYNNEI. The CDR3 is CASSSLDRGRLETQYF. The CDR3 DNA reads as TGTGCCAGCAGTAGTCTAGACAGGGGGCGCTTAGAGACCCAGTACTTC.

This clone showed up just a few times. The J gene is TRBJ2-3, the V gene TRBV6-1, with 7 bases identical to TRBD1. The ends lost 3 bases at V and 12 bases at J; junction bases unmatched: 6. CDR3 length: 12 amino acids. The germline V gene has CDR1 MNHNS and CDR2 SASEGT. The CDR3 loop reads CASSDRVGGQYF. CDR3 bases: TGTGCCAGCAGTGACAGGGTAGGGGGCCAGTATTTT.

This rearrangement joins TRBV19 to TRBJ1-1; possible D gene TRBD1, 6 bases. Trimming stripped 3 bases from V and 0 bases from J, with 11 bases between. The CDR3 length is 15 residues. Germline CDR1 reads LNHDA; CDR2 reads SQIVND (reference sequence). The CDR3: CASSMFGGLNTEAFF. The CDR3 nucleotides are TGTGCCAGTAGTATGTTTGGGGGCTTGAACACTGAAGCTTTCTTT.

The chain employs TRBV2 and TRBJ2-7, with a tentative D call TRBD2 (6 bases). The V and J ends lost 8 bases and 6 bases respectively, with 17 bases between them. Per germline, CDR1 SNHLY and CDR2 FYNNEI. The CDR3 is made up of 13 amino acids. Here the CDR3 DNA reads TGTGCCAGCGGGAGGAACCGCGCTGGCGAGCAGTACTTC. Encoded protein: CASGRNRAGEQYF. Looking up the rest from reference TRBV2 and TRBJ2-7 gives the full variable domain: EPEVTQTPSHQVTQMGQEVILRCVPISNHLYFYWYRQILGQKVEFLVSFYNNEISEKSEIFDDQFSVERPDGSNFTLKIRSTKLEDSAMYFCASGRNRAGEQYFGPGTRLTVT.

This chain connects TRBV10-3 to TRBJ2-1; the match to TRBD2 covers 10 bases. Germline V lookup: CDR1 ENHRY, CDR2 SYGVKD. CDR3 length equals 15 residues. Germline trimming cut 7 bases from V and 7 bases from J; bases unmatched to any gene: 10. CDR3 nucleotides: TGTGCCATCACCGCCCTAGCGGGAGTTGGAAATGAGCAGTTCTTC. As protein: CAITALAGVGNEQFF.